The 9 T cell receptor beta chains given below trace back to one sample, sequenced in a study of T-cell memory formation after mild COVID-19. TCRdb reprocessed the 5' RACE reads via MiXCR and lists one record per CDR3 protein. Of 300,000 to 350,000 distinct CDR3 sequences listed, roughly an eighth are singletons. Sequenced input: PBMCs or a T cell subset sorted from them (not recorded which). These receptor sequences come from a man aged 18 to 29 who had mild COVID-19 (a few samples of this study predate the infection). Cell type and time point are not known.

This clonotype was counted ten times or more. The V call is TRBV7-9, the J call TRBJ2-5; no clear D. Trimming removed 1 base from V and 5 bases from J, with 11 bases in between. This CDR3 region has 14 residues. In germline, CDR1 is SEHNR, CDR2 FQNEAQ (reference sequence). The CDR3: CASSLVGQKETQYF. In DNA form, the CDR3 reads TGTGCCAGCAGCTTAGTAGGTCAAAAGGAGACCCAGTACTTC.

The chain has TRBV29-1 and TRBJ2-7; possibly TRBD1 for D (5 bases). TRBJ2-5 matches the DNA end more closely, so the J call is doubtful. The CDR3 has 12 residues. Germline V CDR1 and CDR2: SQVTM, ANQGSEA. CDR3 bases: TGCAGCGTTGGGGGCCTACAAGAGACCCAGTACTTC. Residues: CSVGGLQETQYF.

The chain combines TRBV7-2 with TRBJ2-7; 12 positions match TRBD1. The trim removed 5 bases at V and 3 bases at J, leaving 5 bases unmatched. The CDR3 loop spans 15 amino acids. Germline V gives CDR1 SGHTA, CDR2 FQGNSA. The CDR3 is CASSLGTGGNYEQYV. CDR3 coding DNA: TGTGCCAGCAGCCTCGGGACAGGGGGCAACTACGAGCAGTACGTC.

The J gene is TRBJ2-2, the V gene TRBV5-1; D possibly corresponds to TRBD2 (6 bases). V was trimmed by 4 bases and J by 1 base, leaving 14 bases between them. This CDR3 contains 16 residues. From germline, CDR1 is SGHRS and CDR2 YFSETQ. In DNA form, the CDR3 reads TGCGCCAGCAGCCTCGAGAGGCGGGGGAACACCGGGGAGCTGTTTTTT. Translation gives CASSLERRGNTGELFF.

This clonotype has more than one count but fewer than ten. This chain links TRBV5-1 with TRBJ1-2; TRBD1 aligns across 7 bases. V shed 9 bases and J 2 bases; nucleotides not matched to a gene: 7. The CDR3 extends over 13 amino acids. In germline, CDR1 is SGHRS, CDR2 YFSETQ. The CDR3 reads CATSQGRNYGYTF. The DNA of the CDR3 is TGCGCCACCTCACAGGGGCGAAACTATGGCTACACCTTC.

This CDR3 is CASSTDRARGYTF. CDR3 in DNA: TGCGCCAGCAGCACGGACAGGGCTCGTGGCTACACCTTC. The chain employs TRBV5-1 and TRBJ1-2; the match to TRBD1 covers 8 bases. V dropped 4 bases and J dropped 7; count of bases not matched to a gene: 6. Germline loops: CDR1 SGHRS, CDR2 YFSETQ. CDR3 length: 13 amino acids.

The chain is built from TRBV10-3 and TRBJ2-5, with D perhaps matching TRBD2 (6 bases). CDR1 is ENHRY, CDR2 SYGVKD, per germline. CDR3 length: 15 residues. The germline V and J ends were trimmed by 0 bases and 5 bases, with 13 bases remaining between them. CDR3: CAISESRRDWETQYF. For the CDR3, the DNA is TGTGCCATCAGTGAGTCCCGTCGGGACTGGGAGACCCAGTACTTC.

This clonotype was detected only a few times. This sequence joins TRBV28 and TRBJ2-3; D possibly corresponds to TRBD2 (5 bases). Germline lookup yields CDR1 MDHEN and CDR2 SYDVKM. This CDR3 contains 12 residues. Trimming removed 7 bases from V and 5 bases from J, with 10 bases in between. The CDR3 loop reads CASKAAGDTQYF. The CDR3 bases are TGTGCCAGCAAAGCGGCCGGAGATACGCAGTATTTT. The variable domain in full, completed from reference TRBV28 and TRBJ2-3, reads DVKVTQSSRYLVKRTGEKVFLECVQDMDHENMFWYRQDPGLGLRLIYFSYDVKMKEKGDIPEGYSVSREKKERFSLILESASTNQTSMYLCASKAAGDTQYFGPGTRLTVL.

The chain has TRBV9 and TRBJ1-1; no reliable D call. Germline CDR1 reads SGDLS; CDR2 reads YYNGEE. The CDR3 consists of 13 residues. Trimming cost V 0 bases and J 2 bases, with 5 bases left between them. CDR3 in DNA: TGTGCCAGCAGCGTAGCGGATAACACTGAAGCTTTCTTT. This codes for CASSVADNTEAFF.